The 28 T cell receptor beta chains below all came from one sample that was sequenced in a study of shared clonotypes between healthy human individuals. In the naive CD8 group, cells lacked CD45RO and were positively selected for CCR7, so terminally differentiated effector memory CD45RA+ cells were left out. Method: immunoSEQ multiplex PCR; TCRdb's copy keeps in-frame clones and lacks some. The sample lists about 2.2 million clones, 90% to 95% seen once, with over 1.5% in the top ten. The source material was naive CD8+ T cells from PBMCs. The receptors shown here come from a young man in good health. Some clones in this sample may be carry-over from other donors' samples.

The chain links TRBV14 to TRBJ2-2, with TRBD2 matching 14 bases. V was pared by 4 bases and J by 4 bases, with 5 bases of the junction left unmatched. There are 17 residues in the CDR3. Germline CDR1 is SGHDN and CDR2 is FVKESK. The CDR3 region has the DNA TGTGCCAGCAGCCTGACTAGCGGGAGGGCATCCACCGGGGAGCTGTTTTTT. It codes for CASSLTSGRASTGELFF.

This clone was counted only a few times. Within the sample, other DNA sequences also encode this same CDR3. The chain joins TRBV27 to TRBJ2-7; a weak D match, TRBD1 (5 bases). In germline, CDR1 is MNHEY, CDR2 SMNVEV (reference sequence). The CDR3 covers 13 residues. V gave up 2 bases and J gave up 2 bases, with 7 bases separating them. The CDR3 region has the DNA TGTGCCAGCAGTTTAAGGGGCCCCTACGAGCAGTACTTC. Protein: CASSLRGPYEQYF.

This rearrangement joins TRBV6-4 to TRBJ2-1; 8 nucleotides agree with TRBD2. Trimming cost V 2 bases and J 3 bases; bases outside gene matches: 0. The germline V gene has CDR1 MRHNA and CDR2 SNTAGT. The CDR3 sequence is 14 residues long. The CDR3 DNA reads as TGTGCCAGCAGTGACACTAGCGGCTACAATGAGCAGTTCTTC. Protein product: CASSDTSGYNEQFF.

The V and J genes are TRBV7-6 and TRBJ2-3; tentatively, D is TRBD2 (5 bases). This CDR3 has 17 residues. Trimming cost V 2 bases and J 2 bases, with 17 bases left between them. Germline assignment: CDR1 SGHVS and CDR2 FNYEAQ. CDR3 coding DNA: TGTGCCAGCAGCTTATTTAGCGAAAACACCCACACAGATACGCAGTATTTT. Translating it yields CASSLFSENTHTDTQYF.

This chain connects TRBV9 to TRBJ2-3; 7 bases agree with TRBD1. From germline, CDR1 is SGDLS and CDR2 YYNGEE. The J segment lost 6 bases and the V segment lost 1 base, leaving 5 bases of the junction unmatched. The CDR3 covers 14 residues. The CDR3 is CASSVSQGSDTQYF. The CDR3 DNA reads as TGTGCCAGCAGCGTATCACAGGGGTCGGATACGCAGTATTTT.

This chain connects TRBV2 to TRBJ2-7, with D unresolved. V was cut by 7 bases and J by 2 bases, with 21 bases left in between. CDR3 length equals 16 residues. The germline gives CDR1 SNHLY, CDR2 FYNNEI. The CDR3 region is CASTLDVATATYEQYF. Here the CDR3 DNA reads TGTGCCAGCACCCTCGATGTGGCGACCGCTACCTACGAGCAGTACTTC.

This clone was seen once. The V call is TRBV27, the J call TRBJ2-7; no definite D call. Germline loops: CDR1 MNHEY, CDR2 SMNVEV (reference sequence). V lost 5 bases and J 0 bases, leaving 20 bases between the germline ends. The CDR3 covers 17 residues. For the CDR3, the DNA is TGTGCCAGCAGTGGCCCCTTGGGGTCGAGGAGCTCCTACGAGCAGTACTTC. Protein product: CASSGPLGSRSSYEQYF.

This CDR3 is CASSPFPSDYGYTF. CDR3 DNA: TGCGCCAGCAGCCCATTTCCTTCGGACTATGGCTACACCTTC. This chain links TRBV4-1 with TRBJ1-2; D call uncertain. CDR1 MGHRA and CDR2 YSYEKL come from the germline V gene. Trimming took 4 bases from V and 3 from J, leaving 12 bases between them. The CDR3 is 14 residues long.

The chain uses TRBV28 and TRBJ2-5, with a weak D call TRBD2 (6 bases). The CDR3 sequence is 12 residues long. V lost 3 bases and J 10 bases, leaving 12 bases between the germline ends. Germline V gives CDR1 MDHEN, CDR2 SYDVKM. The CDR3 nucleotides read TGTGCCAGCAGTTTGTCTAGCGTGGACCAGTACTTC. This encodes CASSLSSVDQYF.

This clone occurred once. V is TRBV5-1 and J is TRBJ2-7, with 9 bases lining up with TRBD1. The ends lost 3 bases at V and 2 bases at J; junction bases unmatched: 12. The germline CDR1 and CDR2 sequences are SGHRS and YFSETQ. This CDR3 region has 17 residues. CDR3 amino acids: CASSSLDGTGLPYEQYF. The CDR3 DNA is TGCGCCAGCAGCTCACTGGACGGGACAGGGCTTCCCTACGAGCAGTACTTC.

The chain links TRBV7-6 to TRBJ2-1, with D possibly TRBD2 on 6 matching bases. Germline CDR1 reads SGHVS; CDR2 reads FNYEAQ. This CDR3 spans 16 amino acids. V gave up 2 bases and J gave up 8 bases, with 19 bases separating them. CDR3 sequence reads: CASSLLGLRSRDEQFF. The DNA for the CDR3 is TGTGCCAGCAGCTTACTGGGACTCCGCAGTCGAGATGAGCAGTTCTTC.

The chain is built from TRBV5-1 and TRBJ1-4; D is uncertain. Germline lookup yields CDR1 SGHRS and CDR2 YFSETQ. This CDR3 is 16 amino acids long. V lost 0 bases to trimming and J lost 2 bases, with 11 bases between them. This CDR3 is CASSLGLGTTNEKLFF. For the CDR3, the DNA is TGCGCCAGCAGCTTGGGATTGGGAACGACTAATGAAAAACTGTTTTTT. Filled out from reference TRBV5-1 and TRBJ1-4, the complete variable domain reads KAGVTQTPRYLIKTRGQQVTLSCSPISGHRSVSWYQQTPGQGLQFLFEYFSETQRNKGNFPGRFSGRQFSNSRSEMNVSTLELGDSALYLCASSLGLGTTNEKLFFGSGTQLSVL.

The rearrangement joins TRBV10-3 to TRBJ2-7; weak D call: TRBD2 (5 bases). Germline V CDR1 and CDR2: ENHRY, SYGVKD. The CDR3 totals 11 residues. The CDR3 DNA sequence: TGTGCTATTGGGAGCTCCTACGAGCAGTACTTC. Protein product: CAIGSSYEQYF.

CDR3 bases: TGTGCCAGCGCCGTTTGGGTAGCCGGGGAGCTGTTTTTT. This encodes CASAVWVAGELFF. J is TRBJ2-2 and V is TRBV13; no reliable D call. The V and J ends lost 8 bases and 6 bases respectively, with 13 bases between them. This CDR3 has 13 residues. Germline V lookup: CDR1 PRHDT, CDR2 FYEKMQ (reference sequence).

V and J are TRBV7-9 and TRBJ1-1; D unclear. The V and J ends lost 4 bases and 1 base respectively, with 13 bases between them. Germline CDR1 and CDR2: SEHNR and FQNEAQ (reference sequence). The CDR3 is made up of 15 amino acids. CDR3: CASSWIQQQNTEAFF. The DNA for the CDR3 is TGTGCCAGCAGCTGGATCCAACAACAGAACACTGAAGCTTTCTTT.

J is TRBJ2-7 and V is TRBV30; perhaps TRBD1 as D (5 bases). V was shortened by 2 bases and J by 5 bases, with 16 bases between the two germline ends. The CDR3 totals 14 residues. Germline V gene data show CDR1 as GTSNPN and CDR2 as SVGIG (reference sequence). CDR3 residues: CAWSSAGLWDEQYF. The CDR3 nucleotides are TGTGCCTGGAGTAGCGCAGGGCTCTGGGACGAGCAGTACTTC.

The chain uses TRBV28 and TRBJ1-6; a possible D gene is TRBD1 (5 bases). The CDR3 length is 15 residues. The V end lost 5 bases, the J end lost 5 bases, and 13 bases lay between the germline ends. Per germline, CDR1 MDHEN and CDR2 SYDVKM. The CDR3 nucleotides are TGTGCCAGCAGTCCAACAGGCGGGAATAATTCACCCCTCCACTTT. Translating gives CASSPTGGNNSPLHF.

The CDR3 sequence: CASSEGDRGLYQETQYF. The CDR3 nucleotides are TGTGCCAGCAGTGAGGGGGACAGGGGGCTGTACCAAGAGACCCAGTACTTC. This rearrangement joins TRBV25-1 to TRBJ2-5; 12 nucleotides match TRBD1. The CDR3 is 17 amino acids. The germline gives CDR1 MGHDK, CDR2 SYGVNS. Unmatched junction bases numbered 5, after V lost 3 bases and J lost 0 bases.

The rearrangement joins TRBV12-1 to TRBJ1-1; no check of the table's D call, TRBD1, against the DNA was made. TRBV12-1 is a known pseudogene. The CDR3 extends over 18 amino acids. The CDR3 loop is CASSFHTGTGGLGTEAFF. The CDR3 nucleotides read TGTGCCAGCAGCTTCCATACCGGGACAGGGGGTTTGGGCACTGAAGCTTTCTTT.

J is TRBJ2-3 and V is TRBV19, with TRBD2 as a possible D gene (6 bases). Trimming stripped 5 bases from V and 6 bases from J, with 24 bases between. The CDR3 has 17 residues. Germline assignment: CDR1 LNHDA and CDR2 SQIVND (reference sequence). CDR3 nucleotides: TGTGCCAGTAGTCGCGGGGTGTGGCGAAAGGGGTCGGATACGCAGTATTTT. Amino acids: CASSRGVWRKGSDTQYF.

This clone has only a few counts. The same CDR3 is also encoded by other DNA sequences in this sample. This chain links TRBV5-1 with TRBJ2-1; D is unresolved. Trimming took off 0 bases at V and 6 bases at J, with 1 base between the two ends. The V gene's germline CDR1 is SGHRS and CDR2 YFSETQ. The CDR3 loop spans 11 amino acids. The CDR3 loop reads CASSLANEQFF. For the CDR3, the DNA is TGCGCCAGCAGCTTGGCCAATGAGCAGTTCTTC.

V usage is TRBV27 and J usage is TRBJ2-2, with D tentatively TRBD2 (5 bases). CDR3 size: 14 residues. The V end lost 4 bases, the J end lost 8 bases, and 14 bases lay between the germline ends. The germline CDR1 and CDR2 sequences are MNHEY and SMNVEV (reference sequence). The CDR3 nucleotides are TGTGCCAGCAGTTCGGGGTGGGCGCAGGGGGAGCTGTTTTTT. It is translated as CASSSGWAQGELFF.

CDR3: CASSPPRGLNTEAFF. The CDR3 DNA sequence: TGTGCCAGCAGCCCCCCTCGGGGGCTGAACACTGAAGCTTTCTTT. The chain has TRBV13 and TRBJ1-1, with TRBD1 as a possible D gene (6 bases). Looked up from germline, CDR1 is PRHDT and CDR2 is FYEKMQ (reference sequence). The V gene lost 5 bases and the J gene lost 0 bases, with 13 bases spanning the gap. This CDR3 contains 15 residues.

The V call is TRBV28, the J call TRBJ2-7; D is perhaps TRBD2 (5 bases). CDR1 is MDHEN and CDR2 is SYDVKM in the germline V gene. The V end was cut by 3 bases, the J end by 0 bases, with 9 bases between. The CDR3 has 14 residues. The CDR3 region is CASSFSEGSYEQYF. The CDR3, as DNA: TGTGCCAGCAGTTTTTCTGAGGGCTCCTACGAGCAGTACTTC.

CDR3 amino acids: CASSVTGKTGPNTEAFF. The CDR3 DNA sequence: TGTGCCAGCAGCGTAACGGGAAAGACAGGCCCGAACACTGAAGCTTTCTTT. The chain links TRBV9 to TRBJ1-1; tentatively, D is TRBD1 (6 bases). Germline CDR1 and CDR2: SGDLS and YYNGEE. This CDR3 is built from 17 residues. V was shortened by 1 base and J by 1 base, with 17 bases between the two germline ends.

On this clone itself: Other DNA variants within this sample encode the same CDR3. V and J are TRBV19 and TRBJ2-2; D gene uncertain. The V end was cut by 0 bases, the J end by 5 bases, with 7 bases between. Germline V gene data show CDR1 as LNHDA and CDR2 as SQIVND (reference sequence). The CDR3 runs to 14 residues. The CDR3 DNA follows: TGTGCCAGTAGTATAGATCTGGAAACCGGGGAGCTGTTTTTT. This sequence encodes CASSIDLETGELFF.

This clone was recorded once. This chain connects TRBV5-1 to TRBJ2-5; D might be TRBD2 (5 bases). V was pared by 6 bases and J by 4 bases, with 13 bases between. Germline loops: CDR1 SGHRS, CDR2 YFSETQ. This CDR3 is 13 amino acids long. DNA of the CDR3: TGCGCCAGCAAGGACGGGATGGGAGAGACCCAGTACTTC. Translating gives CASKDGMGETQYF.

The chain has TRBV11-2 and TRBJ2-7; D unresolved. Germline V gene sequence: CDR1 SGHAT, CDR2 FQNNGV. The CDR3 is made up of 14 amino acids. Trimming shortened V by 1 base and J by 5 bases, and 12 bases separated the two germline ends. CDR3 coding DNA: TGTGCCAGCAGCTTAGGAGCCTTGGTACACGAGCAGTACTTC. It yields the protein CASSLGALVHEQYF.